Included here is one T cell receptor (beta chain) sequence, with context. Its antigen is as yet unknown. Researchers ran the PCR with 60 Vbeta and 13 Jbeta primers. Clones were read by immunoSEQ multiplex PCR, and TCRdb kept only the in-frame ones, dropping some. Here the sample spans tens of thousands of clones, about 47% being singletons. Losses at the gene ends were 7 bases for V and 6 bases for J; bases not matched to a gene: 9. CDR3 size: 13 residues. Germline lookup yields CDR1 SNHLY and CDR2 FYNNEI. This sample was taken from a study of cytomegalovirus exposure and HLA in healthy donors. Study-level background: Early released data had about 85 million unique TCRs, all coming from HLA-typed donors.

General study findings and limits: A later analysis linked a missense variant in DCLRE1C to the trimming of TCR beta V and J genes. Later work associated more than 15,000 TCR beta sequences with HLA alleles at 0.05 false discovery rate.

This clonotype was obtained from a human donor in good health. The chain employs TRBV2 and TRBJ2-7; 7 bases are a match to TRBD2. Sample: PBMCs. In DNA, the CDR3 is TGTGCCAGCACGCGGCGGGAGCGGGGCGAGCAGTACTTC. Protein sequence: CASTRRERGEQYF.